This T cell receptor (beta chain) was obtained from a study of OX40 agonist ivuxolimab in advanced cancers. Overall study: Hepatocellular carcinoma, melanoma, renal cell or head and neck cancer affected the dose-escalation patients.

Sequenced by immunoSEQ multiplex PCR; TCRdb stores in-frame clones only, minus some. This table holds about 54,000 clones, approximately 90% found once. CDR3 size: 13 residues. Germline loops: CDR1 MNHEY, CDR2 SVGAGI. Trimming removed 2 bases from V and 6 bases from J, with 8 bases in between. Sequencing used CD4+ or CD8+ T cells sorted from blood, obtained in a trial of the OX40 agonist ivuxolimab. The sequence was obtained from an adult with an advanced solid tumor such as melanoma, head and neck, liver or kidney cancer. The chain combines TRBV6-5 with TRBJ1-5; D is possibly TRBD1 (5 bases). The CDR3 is CASSYGGGQPQHF. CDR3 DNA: TGTGCCAGCAGTTACGGGGGTGGTCAGCCCCAGCATTTT.